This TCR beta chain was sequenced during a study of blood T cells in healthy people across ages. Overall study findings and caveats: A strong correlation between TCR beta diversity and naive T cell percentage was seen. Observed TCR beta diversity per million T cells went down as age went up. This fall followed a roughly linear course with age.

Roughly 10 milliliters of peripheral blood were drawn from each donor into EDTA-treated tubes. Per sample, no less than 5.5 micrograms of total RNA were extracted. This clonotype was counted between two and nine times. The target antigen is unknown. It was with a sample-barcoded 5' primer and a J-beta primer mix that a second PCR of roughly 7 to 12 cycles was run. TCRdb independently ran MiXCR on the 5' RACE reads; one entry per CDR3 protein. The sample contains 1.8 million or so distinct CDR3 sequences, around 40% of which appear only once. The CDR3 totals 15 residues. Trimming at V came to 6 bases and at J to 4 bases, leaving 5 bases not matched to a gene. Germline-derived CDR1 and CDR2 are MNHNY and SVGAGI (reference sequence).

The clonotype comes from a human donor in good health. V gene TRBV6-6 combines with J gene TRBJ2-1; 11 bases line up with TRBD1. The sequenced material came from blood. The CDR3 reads CASREGQGVYNEQFF. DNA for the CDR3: TGTGCCAGCAGGGAGGGACAGGGGGTGTACAATGAGCAGTTCTTC.